Listed here are 14 T cell receptor beta chains from one sample, sequenced in a study of T cell changes during pregnancy in multiple sclerosis. Produced via immunoSEQ multiplex PCR; TCRdb's table is partial and in-frame only. The data hold around 88,000 clones, with almost 95% observed a single time. The source was peripheral blood, collected in the first trimester of pregnancy. The source is a female donor with multiple sclerosis, enrolled in a pregnancy study.

The rearrangement joins TRBV7-2 to TRBJ2-1; 11 nucleotides line up with TRBD2. V was pared by 3 bases and J by 5 bases, with 3 bases of the junction left unmatched. Germline values: CDR1 SGHTA, CDR2 FQGNSA. CDR3 length: 15 residues. CDR3 protein: CASSLTSGAHNEQFF. CDR3 bases: TGTGCCAGCAGCTTGACTAGCGGGGCCCACAATGAGCAGTTCTTC.

Details on this clone: Other DNA sequences in this specimen translate into the identical CDR3. The chain carries TRBV5-1 and TRBJ2-7; unclear D gene. The CDR3 has 13 amino acids. Germline V gene data show CDR1 as SGHRS and CDR2 as YFSETQ. V gave up 0 bases and J gave up 0 bases, with 4 bases separating them. CDR3 amino acids: CASSLDTSYEQYF. The CDR3 DNA follows: TGCGCCAGCAGCTTGGACACCTCCTACGAGCAGTACTTC.

The chain recombines TRBV6-5 with TRBJ1-1, with 7 bases identical to TRBD1. Trimming removed 5 bases from V and 7 bases from J; junction bases left unmatched: 7. This CDR3 contains 13 residues. Germline values: CDR1 MNHEY, CDR2 SVGAGI. The CDR3 DNA is TGTGCCAGCAGTACCCTACAGGGGATTGAAGCTTTCTTT. As protein: CASSTLQGIEAFF.

The rearrangement uses TRBV5-1 and TRBJ1-1, with 7 bases identical to TRBD1. V was pared by 7 bases and J by 8 bases, with 17 bases of the junction left unmatched. Per germline, CDR1 SGHRS and CDR2 YFSETQ. CDR3 length: 15 amino acids. As DNA, the CDR3 is TGCGCCAGCGGGGGCGACACAGGGGACCCAGAAGAAGCTTTCTTT. The encoded protein is CASGGDTGDPEEAFF.

The V call is TRBV6-1, the J call TRBJ2-4; no clear D. CDR1 MNHNS and CDR2 SASEGT come from the germline V gene. Trimming cost V 4 bases and J 4 bases, with 11 bases left between them. This CDR3 has 14 residues. CDR3 sequence (DNA): TGTGCCAGCAGTGGATCCGCTAGGAAAAACATTCAGTACTTC. Its protein is CASSGSARKNIQYF.

This chain joins TRBV5-1 and TRBJ2-1, with TRBD1 matching over 8 bases. The junction had 12 bases not matched to a gene; V was cut back by 2 bases and J by 5 bases. Per germline, CDR1 SGHRS and CDR2 YFSETQ. This CDR3 contains 17 residues. CDR3 loop: CASSFPSLRTGNNEQFF. In DNA form, the CDR3 reads TGCGCCAGCAGCTTTCCCTCCTTGCGGACAGGGAACAATGAGCAGTTCTTC.

The chain joins TRBV29-1 to TRBJ2-1; 9 bases agree with TRBD2. The CDR3 sequence is 16 residues long. V dropped 4 bases and J dropped 0; count of bases not matched to a gene: 7. CDR1 and CDR2 from the germline V gene are SQVTM and ANQGSEA. For the CDR3, the DNA is TGCAGCGTTGTAGGTGTTAGCGGGAGCTCCTACAATGAGCAGTTCTTC. It is translated as CSVVGVSGSSYNEQFF.

The chain couples TRBV5-1 to TRBJ2-7; 13 bases align to TRBD2. Germline CDR1 is SGHRS and CDR2 is YFSETQ. CDR3 length equals 14 residues. With V trimmed by 4 bases and J by 6 bases, 4 bases remained unmatched. This CDR3 is CASSQGLAGSEQYF. For the CDR3, the DNA is TGCGCCAGCAGCCAGGGACTAGCGGGATCCGAGCAGTACTTC.

The V gene is TRBV27, the J gene TRBJ2-7, with 13 positions matching TRBD2. Unmatched junction bases numbered 19, after V lost 9 bases and J lost 2 bases. CDR3 length: 19 residues. Looked up from germline, CDR1 is MNHEY and CDR2 is SMNVEV (reference sequence). The CDR3 loop is CASWGGGSGTSGKAYEQYF. The CDR3 coding sequence is TGTGCCAGTTGGGGTGGGGGATCCGGGACTAGCGGGAAAGCCTACGAGCAGTACTTC.

The chain has TRBV7-8 and TRBJ1-5; D gene uncertain. The CDR3 loop spans 17 amino acids. V gave up 2 bases and J gave up 6 bases, with 20 bases separating them. Germline V gives CDR1 SGHVS, CDR2 FQNEAQ. CDR3 amino acids: CASSLRSTARRSQPQHF. In DNA, the CDR3 is TGTGCCAGCAGCTTAAGAAGTACCGCGCGAAGAAGTCAGCCCCAGCATTTT.

CDR3 in amino acids: CASSSSGHGYTF. Written as DNA, the CDR3 is TGCGCCAGCAGCTCTTCAGGGCATGGCTACACCTTC. The chain is built from TRBV4-3 and TRBJ1-2; possibly TRBD1 for D (5 bases). Trimming removed 5 bases at V and 6 bases at J, with 10 bases between. The CDR3 is made up of 12 amino acids. CDR1 and CDR2 (germline): LGHNA, YSLEER.

The chain has TRBV5-6 and TRBJ2-5, with D perhaps TRBD1 (6 bases). The J call may be wrong; the DNA end is better matched by TRBJ2-7. The CDR3 consists of 15 residues. From germline, CDR1 is SGHDT and CDR2 YYEEEE. Here the CDR3 DNA reads TGTGCCAGCAGCGCAACAGGGCGTAATAGGTACGAGCAGTACTTC. Amino acid sequence: CASSATGRNRYEQYF.

The chain combines TRBV21-1 with TRBJ1-5; the table assigns TRBD1, which was not confirmed against the DNA. TRBV21-1 is given as a pseudogene. The CDR3 loop spans 17 amino acids. CDR3 sequence (DNA): TGTGCCAGCAGCAAAGCTTCGGGACAGGGGACTAATCAGCCCCAGCATTTT. It translates to CASSKASGQGTNQPQHF.

The chain joins TRBV5-4 to TRBJ1-1, with D perhaps matching TRBD1 (5 bases). CDR1 is SGHNT, CDR2 YYREEE, per germline (reference sequence). V was shortened by 5 bases and J by 3 bases, with 20 bases between the two germline ends. The CDR3 extends over 16 amino acids. Here the CDR3 DNA reads TGTGCCAGCAGACTTGGGGCGGCGCTTTCTCACACTGAAGCTTTCTTT. This translates into CASRLGAALSHTEAFF.